This TCR beta chain was identified in a study of T cells in Graves' hyperthyroidism and ophthalmopathy. Overall study results and limits: In the blood, most expanded thyroid clonotypes above 0.001 appeared as well.

This clonotype occurred a few times. Its antigen is unknown. The TCR beta CDR3 regions underwent amplification using RNA transcripts as the source. The HTBI primer set was used in a first-round RT-PCR of the TCR CDR3. TCRdb re-called the multiplex PCR reads with MiXCR, one entry per CDR3 protein. The sample comprises hundreds of thousands of distinct CDR3 sequences, 15% to 20% of which are singletons, and around 17% rests with the top ten. Trimming left V 3 bases short and J 0 bases short, with 12 bases between. Germline CDR1 is LNHDA and CDR2 is SQIVND (reference sequence). There are 16 residues in the CDR3.

Sequenced material: blood. The rearrangement uses TRBV19 and TRBJ1-5; perhaps TRBD1 as D (6 bases). This sequence was found in a woman aged 18-29 years with Graves' ophthalmopathy. The CDR3 DNA sequence: TGTGCCAGTAGTATTGGCAGGGGAGTTAGCAATCAGCCCCAGCATTTT. Its translation is CASSIGRGVSNQPQHF.